One sample yielded the 27 T cell receptor beta chains listed below, sequenced in a study of CD8 T cells in Susac syndrome. Random hexamers were used to reverse transcribe an amount of roughly 0.45 to 1 ug RNA. TCRdb reanalysed the immunoSEQ multiplex PCR reads using MiXCR and keeps one entry per CDR3 protein. This sample has roughly 160,000 distinct CDR3 sequences; around 95% occur once, and the top ten carry around 0.14%. The sequencing input was CD4+ T cells from PBMCs. The origin of the receptors is a human donor in good health.

The chain recombines TRBV4-2 with TRBJ1-6, with D hard to call. V was clipped by 6 bases and J by 16 bases, with 10 bases between them. Germline V CDR1 and CDR2: LGHNA, YNFKEQ. The CDR3 loop spans 10 amino acids. CDR3 coding DNA: TGTGCCAGCAGGGACCGTGCTCTCCACTTT. Protein product: CASRDRALHF.

The V and J genes are TRBV29-1 and TRBJ1-5, with 7 bases matching TRBD1. The CDR3 consists of 13 residues. The V gene end was trimmed by 3 bases and the J gene end by 6 bases; junction bases not matched to a gene: 5. The germline V gene encodes CDR1 SQVTM and CDR2 ANQGSEA. The CDR3, as DNA: TGCAGCGTTGAGACAGGGATAGGTCAGCCCCAGCATTTT. This encodes CSVETGIGQPQHF.

V is TRBV9 and J is TRBJ1-2; D may be TRBD1 (5 bases). In germline, CDR1 is SGDLS, CDR2 YYNGEE. The CDR3 covers 14 residues. Deletions cut 4 bases from V and 4 bases from J, with 14 bases between. The CDR3 here is CASSLGPAGYGYTF. In nucleotides, the CDR3 is TGTGCCAGCAGCTTGGGACCCGCTGGCTATGGCTACACCTTC.

This chain links TRBV20-1 with TRBJ2-5, with a tentative D call TRBD2 (5 bases). CDR1 is DFQATT, CDR2 SNEGSKA, per germline (reference sequence). V lost 2 bases, J lost 5 bases, and 12 bases lay in between. This CDR3 has 13 amino acids. DNA of the CDR3: TGCAGTGCTAGATGGTGGCGCGGGGAGACCCAGTACTTC. Amino acid sequence: CSARWWRGETQYF.

The CDR3 bases are TGCAGCGTTGCCGGGACAATGGGGGGTGAAGCTTTCTTT. It is translated as CSVAGTMGGEAFF. The gene calls are TRBV29-1 and TRBJ1-1; perhaps TRBD1 as D (6 bases). V was cut by 4 bases and J by 7 bases, with 16 bases left in between. There are 13 residues in the CDR3. From germline, CDR1 is SQVTM and CDR2 ANQGSEA.

The genes are TRBV24-1 and TRBJ2-1; TRBD2 matches 11 bases. Germline V gives CDR1 KGHDR, CDR2 SFDVKD. The J segment lost 3 bases and the V segment lost 5 bases, leaving 2 bases of the junction unmatched. The CDR3 extends over 15 amino acids. The CDR3 DNA reads as TGTGCCACCAGTGCCGGGACTAGCGGCTACAATGAGCAGTTCTTC. Translating it yields CATSAGTSGYNEQFF.

V usage is TRBV20-1 and J usage is TRBJ2-1, with D possibly TRBD2 on 6 matching bases. The germline V gene encodes CDR1 DFQATT and CDR2 SNEGSKA (reference sequence). V lost 5 bases and J lost 4, with 12 bases in between. The CDR3 extends over 13 amino acids. CDR3 sequence: CSAPRLEYNEQFF. DNA for the CDR3: TGCAGTGCTCCCCGACTAGAATACAATGAGCAGTTCTTC.

The chain joins TRBV27 to TRBJ2-2, with 8 bases identical to TRBD1. CDR1 is MNHEY, CDR2 SMNVEV, per germline (reference sequence). The CDR3 contains 14 residues. V shed 6 bases and J 7 bases; nucleotides not matched to a gene: 7. The CDR3 region has the DNA TGTGCCAGCAGCTACGGGACAGGAGACGGGGAGCTGTTTTTT. It yields the protein CASSYGTGDGELFF.

The chain carries TRBV30 and TRBJ2-3; possible D gene TRBD2, 5 bases. V was trimmed by 5 bases and J by 2 bases, leaving 14 bases between them. The germline CDR1 and CDR2 sequences are GTSNPN and SVGIG (reference sequence). There are 14 residues in the CDR3. CDR3 protein: CAWVSALSTDTQYF. The DNA for the CDR3 is TGTGCCTGGGTTAGCGCGCTCTCCACAGATACGCAGTATTTT.

The chain uses TRBV5-1 and TRBJ2-3, with unresolved D. CDR1 and CDR2 (germline): SGHRS, YFSETQ. Trimming removed 1 base at V and 0 bases at J, with 9 bases between. The CDR3 spans 15 residues. The CDR3 DNA sequence: TGCGCCAGCAGCTTGTTGTCAGCTAGCACAGATACGCAGTATTTT. Protein sequence: CASSLLSASTDTQYF.

CDR3 nucleotides: TGTGCCAGCAGCCCCCCGGGGGCCCACAATGAGCAGTTCTTC. It codes for CASSPPGAHNEQFF. This rearrangement joins TRBV7-3 to TRBJ2-1; tentatively, D is TRBD1 or TRBD2 (6 bases each). This CDR3 is 14 amino acids long. Trimming took 5 bases from V and 5 from J, leaving 13 bases between them. The V gene's germline CDR1 is SGHTA and CDR2 FQGTGA.

This clonotype appeared once. The chain uses TRBV30 and TRBJ1-2; D not certain. This CDR3 is 12 amino acids long. In germline, CDR1 is GTSNPN, CDR2 SVGIG (reference sequence). Trimming stripped 2 bases from V and 8 bases from J, with 12 bases between. The CDR3 loop reads CAWSFQTQGYTF. The CDR3 coding sequence is TGTGCCTGGAGTTTTCAGACCCAAGGCTACACCTTC. Filled out from reference TRBV30 and TRBJ1-2, the complete variable domain reads SQTIHQWPATLVQPVGSPLSLECTVEGTSNPNLYWYRQAAGRGLQLLFYSVGIGQISSEVPQNLSASRPQDRQFILSSKKLLLSDSGFYLCAWSFQTQGYTFGSGTRLTVV.

J is TRBJ2-1 and V is TRBV4-2, with 10 bases fitting TRBD2. This CDR3 has 12 residues. The germline CDR1 and CDR2 sequences are LGHNA and YNFKEQ. Losses at the gene ends were 0 bases for V and 15 bases for J; bases not matched to a gene: 2. The CDR3 DNA reads as TGTGCCAGCAGCCAAGAAGCGGGGGGGGTGTTCTTC. It yields the protein CASSQEAGGVFF.

This rearrangement joins TRBV2 to TRBJ1-5, with D unresolved. V was clipped by 4 bases and J by 3 bases, with 4 bases between them. The germline gives CDR1 SNHLY, CDR2 FYNNEI. This CDR3 has 12 residues. The CDR3 reads CASSGNNQPQHF. The CDR3 coding sequence is TGTGCCAGCAGTGGGAACAATCAGCCCCAGCATTTT.

The rearrangement joins TRBV23-1 to TRBJ2-5; D perhaps matches TRBD1 (6 bases). Being an ORF, TRBV23-1 has a function that is uncertain. V was shortened by 4 bases and J by 5 bases, with 20 bases between the two germline ends. The CDR3 totals 16 residues. The chain's CDR3 is CASSPLGRGSGETQYF. CDR3 DNA: TGCGCCAGCAGTCCCCTGGGAAGGGGGTCGGGCGAGACCCAGTACTTC.

The chain uses TRBV7-9 and TRBJ1-1; D gene unclear. The V and J ends lost 1 base and 0 bases respectively, with 9 bases between them. Per the germline V gene, CDR1 is SEHNR and CDR2 is FQNEAQ (reference sequence). CDR3 length: 15 residues. The CDR3 spells CASSLGIRLNTEAFF. CDR3 DNA: TGTGCCAGCAGCTTAGGTATACGCTTGAACACTGAAGCTTTCTTT.

The rearrangement uses TRBV19 and TRBJ2-3; D is perhaps TRBD2 (6 bases). Germline V gene lookup returns CDR1 LNHDA and CDR2 SQIVND (reference sequence). Deletions cut 9 bases from V and 0 bases from J, with 10 bases between. This CDR3 contains 13 residues. The DNA for the CDR3 is TGTGCCAGCGCCGGGGGAAGCACAGATACGCAGTATTTT. This encodes CASAGGSTDTQYF. The complete variable domain, with remaining parts taken from reference TRBV19 and TRBJ2-3, reads DGGITQSPKYLFRKEGQNVTLSCEQNLNHDAMYWYRQDPGQGLRLIYYSQIVNDFQKGDIAEGYSVSREKKESFPLTVTSAQKNPTAFYLCASAGGSTDTQYFGPGTRLTVL.

The rearrangement links TRBV6-2 or TRBV6-3 to TRBJ2-3; D is unclear. The CDR3 length is 12 residues. Germline CDR1 MNHEY, CDR2 SVGEGT. V was shortened by 6 bases and J by 6 bases, with 10 bases between the two germline ends. CDR3 protein: CASSNPKDTQYF. DNA for the CDR3: TGTGCCAGCAGCAACCCAAAGGATACGCAGTATTTT.

The chain links TRBV6-1 to TRBJ2-1, with 8 nucleotides matching TRBD1. Germline lookup yields CDR1 MNHNS and CDR2 SASEGT. There are 12 residues in the CDR3. The V and J ends lost 4 bases and 14 bases, in that order; junction bases with no gene match: 7. The CDR3 loop reads CASSVDRGREFF. The CDR3 coding sequence is TGTGCCAGCAGTGTAGACAGGGGTCGTGAGTTCTTC.

The sample holds one count of this clonotype. The chain couples TRBV15 to TRBJ1-6; 7 positions match TRBD1. Unmatched junction bases numbered 8, after V lost 0 bases and J lost 6 bases. The germline V gene has CDR1 LNHNV and CDR2 YYDKDF (reference sequence). CDR3 length: 17 residues. The CDR3 reads CATSRDPRQGVNSPLHF. The CDR3 coding sequence is TGTGCCACCAGCAGAGATCCCAGACAGGGCGTTAATTCACCCCTCCACTTT.

The J gene is TRBJ1-6, the V gene TRBV6-5, with TRBD1 as a possible D gene (6 bases). The V gene lost 6 bases and the J gene lost 11 bases, with 11 bases spanning the gap. CDR3 length equals 12 residues. In germline, CDR1 is MNHEY, CDR2 SVGAGI. The CDR3 sequence: CASSLGAAPLHF. The CDR3 bases are TGTGCCAGCAGCCTGGGGGCGGCACCCCTCCACTTT.

The chain has TRBV3-1 and TRBJ2-5, with a possible D match to TRBD2 (7 bases). Germline loops: CDR1 LGHDT, CDR2 YNNKEL (reference sequence). Trimming left V 1 base short and J 4 bases short, with 16 bases between. The CDR3 has 16 residues. In DNA, the CDR3 is TGTGCCAGCAGCCAAGGTGCGGGGGCCCCGGGAGAGACCCAGTACTTC. Protein: CASSQGAGAPGETQYF.

This rearrangement joins TRBV29-1 to TRBJ1-2; possible D gene TRBD1, 6 bases. Trimming left V 7 bases short and J 4 bases short, with 16 bases between. Per the germline V gene, CDR1 is SQVTM and CDR2 is ANQGSEA. CDR3 length: 13 amino acids. The CDR3 DNA is TGCAGCGCGGATACCGGGACAATCTATGGCTACACCTTC. This codes for CSADTGTIYGYTF.

The chain is built from TRBV9 and TRBJ2-2; D may be TRBD2 (5 bases). V was clipped by 3 bases and J by 6 bases, with 15 bases between them. CDR3 size: 15 residues. Looked up from germline, CDR1 is SGDLS and CDR2 is YYNGEE. The CDR3 DNA reads as TGTGCCAGCAGCGCCGGGGTAAACGTAGCCGGGGAGCTGTTTTTT. Translation: CASSAGVNVAGELFF.

The chain uses TRBV3-1 and TRBJ2-1; 8 nucleotides align to TRBD1. This CDR3 is 14 amino acids long. Trimming removed 6 bases from V and 6 bases from J; junction bases left unmatched: 7. Germline assignment: CDR1 LGHDT and CDR2 YNNKEL (reference sequence). The CDR3 DNA is TGTGCCAGCAGACCACTTGACAGGGGCAATGAGCAGTTCTTC. It yields the protein CASRPLDRGNEQFF.

The rearrangement uses TRBV6-2 or TRBV6-3 and TRBJ2-1, with 7 bases fitting TRBD2. Germline-derived CDR1 and CDR2 are MNHEY and SVGEGT. CDR3 length: 14 amino acids. J gave up 4 bases and V 6 bases, and 6 bases lay outside the gene matches. In DNA form, the CDR3 reads TGTGCCAGCAGCTCCAGCGGGGAGTACAATGAGCAGTTCTTC. Translation gives CASSSSGEYNEQFF.

This chain joins TRBV2 and TRBJ1-1, with TRBD1 as a possible D gene (6 bases). Trimming pared 3 bases from V and 4 bases from J, leaving 12 bases between. The CDR3 totals 14 residues. Germline-derived CDR1 and CDR2 are SNHLY and FYNNEI. The CDR3, as DNA: TGTGCCAGCAGTGAGAACAGGGAGGGCACTGAAGCTTTCTTT. Its protein is CASSENREGTEAFF.